This TCR beta chain was identified during a study of T-cell reconstitution after alpha-beta-depleted transplantation in children. General study results and limits: The origin of high day-60 TCRbeta diversity in some patients lay in surviving recipient T cells and thymic progenitors. Two months or so post-transplant, alpha-beta T cells reportedly derived from several hundred expanded graft clones.

V trimming: 4 bases; J trimming: 6 bases; junction bases outside the gene matches: 5. From germline, CDR1 is SGHAT and CDR2 FQNNGV. The length of the CDR3 is 15 residues. Unique molecular identifiers featured in how the TCRbeta library was prepared. TCRdb processed the PCR reads anew with MiXCR; each CDR3 protein has one entry. Among around 250,000 distinct CDR3 sequences listed, approximately 8% were seen once. Ten or more counts support this clonotype. The target antigen is unknown. The source was PBMCs, mostly from graft donor cells, collected 180 days after TCRalphabeta/CD19-depleted stem cell transplant. The chain carries TRBV11-2 and TRBJ2-1; 11 nucleotides align to TRBD2. The TCR was taken from a male patient younger than 18 who had a stem cell transplant for acute lymphoblastic leukemia, so the T cells may come from the graft donor. CDR3 sequence reads: CASSYIAGGRNEQFF. The CDR3 bases are TGTGCCAGCAGCTATATAGCGGGGGGGCGCAATGAGCAGTTCTTC.